The present T cell receptor (beta chain) was sequenced within a study of blood T cell repertoires in COVID-19. Study context: Sites in the United States, Italy and Spain provided acute and convalescent COVID-19 samples.

This clone was found once. At the DNA level, this CDR3 is encoded by other sequences in the same sample as well. The table came from immunoSEQ multiplex PCR; TCRdb's copy has only in-frame clones and leaves some out. The sample holds 450,000 to 500,000 clones, approximately 86% seen once. Everyone who took part was 18 to 89 years old, and they came from roughly 25 US areas. Assignments of participants to cohorts depended upon their own reported clinical history. Recovery among Cohort 3 donors was established by two negative PCRs, clearance, or symptom resolution. Germline-derived CDR1 and CDR2 are SGHRS and YFSETQ. CDR3 length: 15 amino acids. The J segment lost 1 base and the V segment lost 0 bases, leaving 1 base of the junction unmatched.

Sample: PBMCs or T cells enriched from blood (not recorded which). The clonotype comes from a woman between 18 and 29 years old who had recovered from COVID-19. The chain employs TRBV5-1 and TRBJ1-5; 7 nucleotides line up with TRBD1. The CDR3, as DNA: TGCGCCAGCAGCTTGGAGGGACAGAGCAATCAGCCCCAGCATTTT. Protein sequence: CASSLEGQSNQPQHF.